This T cell receptor (beta chain) emerged from a study of T cell changes during pregnancy in multiple sclerosis. V was pared by 10 bases and J by 0 bases, with 28 bases between. CDR3 length: 20 amino acids. Looked up from germline, CDR1 is LNHDA and CDR2 is SQIVND (reference sequence). Here immunoSEQ multiplex PCR was the method, and the copy in TCRdb shows in-frame clones only, minus some. The sample contains fewer than 90,000 clones, around 93% of which appear only once. Sequenced material: peripheral blood, taken in the first trimester of pregnancy. The receptor was isolated from a female donor with multiple sclerosis, enrolled in a pregnancy study. V usage is TRBV19 and J usage is TRBJ2-6, with a possible D match to TRBD1 (7 bases). In DNA, the CDR3 is TGTGCCACCACCGGGCGGGCAGGGGGGCCCCCCCCCTCTGGGGCCAACGTCCTGACTTTC. It translates to CATTGRAGGPPPSGANVLTF.